This entry lists 16 T cell receptor beta chains sequenced from one sample in a study of cytotoxic CD8 clonotypes in ibrutinib-treated CLL. Profiled with immunoSEQ multiplex PCR; TCRdb holds only in-frame clones, not every one. This table has roughly 18,000 clones, roughly 80% appearing once. This specimen was PBMCs, taken before ibrutinib treatment. These receptors were collected from a human donor with chronic lymphocytic leukemia.

V usage is TRBV27 and J usage is TRBJ2-7, with 11 bases that match TRBD1. The CDR3 totals 14 residues. Trimming cost V 6 bases and J 3 bases; bases outside gene matches: 4. Germline CDR1 MNHEY, CDR2 SMNVEV (reference sequence). This CDR3 reads CASSRGQGGYEQYF. CDR3 sequence (DNA): TGTGCCAGCAGCAGGGGACAGGGGGGCTACGAGCAGTACTTC.

The V and J genes are TRBV28 and TRBJ2-3; 11 bases map to TRBD1. The germline V gene encodes CDR1 MDHEN and CDR2 SYDVKM. Trimming at V came to 6 bases and at J to 5 bases, leaving 7 bases not matched to a gene. The CDR3 consists of 15 residues. CDR3 sequence: CASRTTGQGGDTQYF. Written as DNA, the CDR3 is TGTGCCAGCAGAACGACGGGACAGGGGGGAGATACGCAGTATTTT.

The chain is built from TRBV7-7 and TRBJ2-5; 11 bases map to TRBD2. This CDR3 has 18 amino acids. V lost 5 bases and J lost 2; bases outside the gene matches: 13. Germline CDR1 SSHAT, CDR2 FNYEAQ (reference sequence). The CDR3 DNA reads TGTGCCAGCAGCCTTGAGGCAATAACTAGCGGGAGACAAGAGACCCAGTACTTC. Its translation: CASSLEAITSGRQETQYF.

This chain links TRBV5-6 with TRBJ1-5, with 10 bases identical to TRBD1. Germline V CDR1 and CDR2: SGHDT, YYEEEE. J gave up 2 bases and V 4 bases, and 6 bases lay outside the gene matches. The CDR3 consists of 16 residues. This chain's CDR3 is CASSRGTGEGNQPQHF. The CDR3 coding sequence is TGTGCCAGCAGCAGAGGGACAGGGGAAGGCAATCAGCCCCAGCATTTT.

V gene TRBV7-9 combines with J gene TRBJ2-7; TRBD1 is a possible D gene (5 bases). The length of the CDR3 is 14 residues. V was shortened by 3 bases and J by 2 bases, with 11 bases between the two germline ends. Looked up from germline, CDR1 is SEHNR and CDR2 is FQNEAQ (reference sequence). The CDR3 reads CASSFGANTYEQYF. The CDR3 region has the DNA TGTGCCAGCAGCTTTGGGGCAAATACCTACGAGCAGTACTTC. Together with reference TRBV7-9 and TRBJ2-7, the CDR3 gives the full variable domain: DTGVSQNPRHKITKRGQNVTFRCDPISEHNRLYWYRQTLGQGPEFLTYFQNEAQLEKSRLLSDRFSAERPKGSFSTLEIQRTEQGDSAMYLCASSFGANTYEQYFGPGTRLTVT.

The V gene is TRBV27, the J gene TRBJ2-3; 8 bases fit TRBD2. Germline V CDR1 and CDR2: MNHEY, SMNVEV (reference sequence). The CDR3 extends over 17 amino acids. V was clipped by 0 bases and J by 7 bases; unmatched bases: 12. CDR3 DNA sequence: TGTGCCAGCAGTTTATCCCCGGCCGGGGGGGCTGGAAATACGCAGTATTTT. It codes for CASSLSPAGGAGNTQYF.

The V and J genes are TRBV5-1 and TRBJ2-2; 8 nucleotides match TRBD1. The V segment lost 5 bases and the J segment 4 bases; nucleotides outside the gene matches: 7. From germline, CDR1 is SGHRS and CDR2 YFSETQ. CDR3 length: 15 residues. This CDR3 reads CASSGAGGVTGELFF. The CDR3 DNA follows: TGCGCCAGCAGTGGGGCAGGGGGCGTCACCGGGGAGCTGTTTTTT.

The chain couples TRBV30 to TRBJ2-3; D unresolved. V lost 0 bases and J lost 0, with 10 bases in between. Germline values: CDR1 GTSNPN, CDR2 SVGIG (reference sequence). This CDR3 region has 15 residues. The CDR3 is CAWSVTRISTDTQYF. In DNA form, the CDR3 reads TGTGCCTGGAGTGTGACTCGGATTAGCACAGATACGCAGTATTTT.

The V and J genes are TRBV10-3 and TRBJ1-1, with TRBD1 as a possible D gene (5 bases). Trimming removed 6 bases from V and 1 base from J, with 9 bases in between. The CDR3 sequence is 13 residues long. Germline CDR1 ENHRY, CDR2 SYGVKD. CDR3 sequence: CAISRDGNTEAFF. Here the CDR3 DNA reads TGTGCCATCAGCCGGGACGGGAACACTGAAGCTTTCTTT.

V and J are TRBV5-1 and TRBJ2-2; 8 nucleotides align to TRBD2. The length of the CDR3 is 17 residues. V gave up 0 bases and J gave up 0 bases; unmatched junction bases: 4. The germline V gene has CDR1 SGHRS and CDR2 YFSETQ. For the CDR3, the DNA is TGCGCCAGCAGCTTGGTTGGTAGCGGGGCGAACACCGGGGAGCTGTTTTTT. Translation gives CASSLVGSGANTGELFF.

This chain uses TRBV7-8 with TRBJ1-2; D is unclear. V was pared by 6 bases and J by 2 bases, with 13 bases between. Per germline, CDR1 SGHVS and CDR2 FQNEAQ. The CDR3 has 14 residues. The CDR3 sequence is CASSFRTVNYGYTF. The CDR3 region has the DNA TGTGCCAGCAGTTTCCGGACGGTGAACTATGGCTACACCTTC.

The chain combines TRBV7-2 with TRBJ2-1; 8 bases fit TRBD2. V lost 5 bases and J lost 3; bases outside the gene matches: 6. From germline, CDR1 is SGHTA and CDR2 FQGNSA. The CDR3 totals 15 residues. CDR3 nucleotides: TGTGCCAGCAGCCCCGCGGGGGGCCACTACAATGAGCAGTTCTTC. Translation: CASSPAGGHYNEQFF. The full variable domain, completed using reference TRBV7-2 and TRBJ2-1, is GAGVSQSPSNKVTEKGKDVELRCDPISGHTALYWYRQSLGQGLEFLIYFQGNSAPDKSGLPSDRFSAERTGGSVSTLTIQRTQQEDSAVYLCASSPAGGHYNEQFFGPGTRLTVL.

The V and J genes are TRBV7-3 and TRBJ2-2, with 8 nucleotides matching TRBD1. Germline V lookup: CDR1 SGHTA, CDR2 FQGTGA. The CDR3 runs 14 residues. The V gene end was trimmed by 5 bases and the J gene end by 5 bases; junction bases not matched to a gene: 4. CDR3 loop: CASSPTGGTGELFF. Here the CDR3 DNA reads TGTGCCAGCAGCCCCACAGGGGGGACCGGGGAGCTGTTTTTT.

The chain employs TRBV5-5 and TRBJ1-1, with D tentatively TRBD1 (6 bases). CDR3 length equals 17 residues. The germline V gene has CDR1 SGHKS and CDR2 YYEKEE (reference sequence). V was clipped by 7 bases and J by 1 base, with 23 bases between them. CDR3 loop: CASCRQWGALRNTEAFF. In nucleotides, the CDR3 is TGTGCCAGCTGCCGACAGTGGGGGGCCCTTAGGAACACTGAAGCTTTCTTT.

The CDR3: CASSLGTALTQYF. The CDR3 DNA reads TGTGCCAGCAGCTTGGGGACAGCCCTTACGCAGTATTTT. The chain joins TRBV5-5 to TRBJ2-3, with D possibly matching TRBD1 (6 bases). The CDR3 sequence is 13 residues long. CDR1 and CDR2 from the germline V gene are SGHKS and YYEKEE (reference sequence). The V end lost 0 bases, the J end lost 8 bases, and 10 bases lay between the germline ends.

For this clone: A much larger clone lies one base from this, so it may be a read error. The gene calls are TRBV5-4 and TRBJ1-1, with D possibly matching TRBD1 (5 bases). The V end was cut by 4 bases, the J end by 7 bases, with 17 bases between. The CDR3 has 14 residues. The germline V gene encodes CDR1 SGHNT and CDR2 YYREEE (reference sequence). For the CDR3, the DNA is TGTGCCAGCAGCCAAGATCCAGGGCTTATTGAAGCTTTCTTT. Translating gives CASSQDPGLIEAFF.